This T cell receptor beta chain was captured in a study of blood T cell repertoires in COVID-19. Background on the study: Nucleic acid was either cDNA or gDNA, and it came from T cells, B-cell-depleted T cells, or PBMCs.

Original analysis: Nucleated cell counts were estimated from reference gene primer amplification. Sequencing was performed with immunoSEQ multiplex PCR; in TCRdb, only in-frame clones are kept and a portion is missing. D and trimming come from the DNA, and the V and J calls and clone size come from that table. The sample includes 330,000 or so clones, roughly nine tenths of them seen just once. V lost 7 bases and J 2 bases, leaving 12 bases between the germline ends. CDR1 LNHDA and CDR2 SQIVND come from the germline V gene (reference sequence). The CDR3 sequence is 14 residues long. This clone has just one count. Enrolled during active infection, Seattle patients were then followed longitudinally.

The V call is TRBV19, the J call TRBJ1-3, with a weak D call TRBD1 (6 bases). This receptor was taken from a woman aged 55-75 years with COVID-19, enrolled during active disease. Sequencing was carried out using peripheral blood. CDR3 DNA: TGTGCCAGTATTGCAACAGGGACTGGAAACACCATATATTTT. Residues: CASIATGTGNTIYF.